What follows describes a single T cell receptor beta chain. The data derive from a study of T cell changes during pregnancy in multiple sclerosis. This CDR3 spans 12 amino acids. V lost 6 bases to trimming and J lost 3 bases, with 7 bases between them. Germline assignment: CDR1 KGHSH and CDR2 LQKENI. Here immunoSEQ multiplex PCR was the method, and the copy in TCRdb shows in-frame clones only, minus some. This sample yields more than 65,000 clones, of which 90% to 95% are seen a single time; around 0.22% belongs to the top ten. This specimen consisted of CD4+ T cells from peripheral blood mononuclear cells, obtained before pregnancy. The source of this sequence is a female donor with multiple sclerosis, enrolled in a pregnancy study. The V and J genes are TRBV18 and TRBJ2-3; the D is unclear. CDR3 region: CASSTGTDTQYF. Written as DNA, the CDR3 is TGTGCCAGCTCCACGGGTACAGATACGCAGTATTTT.